Sequencing of this TCR beta chain was carried out in a study of cytomegalovirus exposure and HLA in healthy donors. Findings and caveats of the study: Most TCR beta V segments were productive about 87% or about 30% of the time in an earlier analysis. The authors excluded some V segments, including TRBV6-2 and TRBV6-3, as indistinguishable.

Researchers ran the PCR with 60 Vbeta and 13 Jbeta primers. Assay: immunoSEQ multiplex PCR; the TCRdb copy retains only in-frame clones and omits some. The sample records some 160,000 clones, approximately 80% being singletons. It was healthy bone marrow donors who served as donors. Losses at the gene ends were 5 bases for V and 6 bases for J; bases not matched to a gene: 8. This CDR3 region has 15 residues. Germline V gene sequence: CDR1 SGHTA, CDR2 FQGNSA. On this clone itself: The antigen remains unidentified.

This chain links TRBV7-2 with TRBJ2-3; 10 bases align to TRBD2. The sequencing input was PBMCs. The receptor's source is a woman aged 45-65 years in good health and CMV-seronegative. CDR3 DNA: TGTGCCAGCAGCCCCGCCGGGACTAGCGCCGATACGCAGTATTTT. Residues: CASSPAGTSADTQYF.